The 22 T cell receptor beta chains below were found in one sample sequenced in a study of T-cell memory formation after mild COVID-19. TCRdb independently ran MiXCR on the 5' RACE reads; one entry per CDR3 protein. The sample includes roughly 180,000 distinct CDR3 sequences, under 20% seen only once; the top ten take 3.5% to 5%. The sample consisted of PBMCs or a T cell subset sorted from them (not recorded which). The receptor set was obtained from a man aged 18-30 years who had mild COVID-19 (a few samples of this study predate the infection). Cell type and time point are not known.

The rearrangement links TRBV2 to TRBJ1-5; no reliable D call. Trimming pared 8 bases from V and 2 bases from J, leaving 10 bases between. This CDR3 region has 13 residues. Germline loops: CDR1 SNHLY, CDR2 FYNNEI. CDR3 nucleotides: TGTGCCAGCGGTCGTGACGGCAATCAGCCCCAGCATTTT. It encodes CASGRDGNQPQHF.

J is TRBJ1-2 and V is TRBV7-8, with a weak D call TRBD1 (6 bases). The CDR3 length is 12 residues. Trimming removed 3 bases at V and 8 bases at J, with 10 bases between. Germline V gives CDR1 SGHVS, CDR2 FQNEAQ. The CDR3 DNA follows: TGTGCCAGCAGCTTTACAGGGCCGGGCTACACCTTC. Protein: CASSFTGPGYTF.

This clonotype was counted between two and nine times. The chain has TRBV18 and TRBJ1-2, with D possibly being TRBD1 (5 bases). This CDR3 contains 13 residues. The V gene's germline CDR1 is KGHSH and CDR2 LQKENI. V dropped 2 bases and J dropped 4 bases, with 8 bases sitting between them. In DNA, the CDR3 is TGTGCCAGCTCACCAGACGGGGGCTATGGCTACACCTTC. Protein sequence: CASSPDGGYGYTF. The complete variable domain, with remaining parts taken from reference TRBV18 and TRBJ1-2, reads NAGVMQNPRHLVRRRGQEARLRCSPMKGHSHVYWYRQLPEEGLKFMVYLQKENIIDESGMPKERFSAEFPKEGPSILRIQQVVRGDSAAYFCASSPDGGYGYTFGSGTRLTVV.

The table lists this clonotype with a few counts. The chain employs TRBV29-1 and TRBJ1-1; D perhaps matches TRBD1 (5 bases). Between the trimmed V and J ends, which lost 7 bases and 0 bases, there was a span of 9 bases. This CDR3 comprises 12 residues. In germline, CDR1 is SQVTM, CDR2 ANQGSEA. The CDR3 here is CSARQLNTEAFF. The DNA of the CDR3 is TGCAGCGCCCGACAGCTGAACACTGAAGCTTTCTTT.

The chain uses TRBV5-5 and TRBJ1-1, with D perhaps TRBD1 (5 bases). CDR3 length: 12 amino acids. The germline gives CDR1 SGHKS, CDR2 YYEKEE (reference sequence). Trimming took 3 bases from V and 10 from J, leaving 13 bases between them. The CDR3 DNA reads TGTGCCAGCAGCTGGGGGACGGGGCGAGCTTTCTTT. This sequence encodes CASSWGTGRAFF.

As DNA, the CDR3 is TGTGCCAGCAGCTCGGAAGTGGGCGAGCAGTACTTC. It encodes CASSSEVGEQYF. V is TRBV7-2 and J is TRBJ2-7; no reliable D call. This CDR3 spans 12 amino acids. From germline, CDR1 is SGHTA and CDR2 FQGNSA. Trimming left V 4 bases short and J 6 bases short, with 10 bases between.

This clonotype was picked up a small number of times. This chain uses TRBV7-8 with TRBJ1-1, with D possibly being TRBD1 (5 bases). With 2 bases removed from V and 5 bases from J, the gap between germline ends came to 9 bases. Germline lookup yields CDR1 SGHVS and CDR2 FQNEAQ. CDR3 length: 13 residues. Here the CDR3 reads CASSLQGTTEAFF. CDR3 sequence (DNA): TGTGCCAGCAGCTTACAGGGAACAACTGAAGCTTTCTTT.

This clonotype was counted only a few times. The V gene is TRBV7-2, the J gene TRBJ2-7, with TRBD1 identical over 8 bases. The CDR3 has 15 amino acids. Losses at the gene ends were 2 bases for V and 3 bases for J; bases not matched to a gene: 6. Germline lookup yields CDR1 SGHTA and CDR2 FQGNSA. CDR3 region: CASSLSFGQGYEQYF. The CDR3 region has the DNA TGTGCCAGCAGCTTAAGTTTCGGACAGGGCTACGAGCAGTACTTC.

This clonotype was detected a few times. J is TRBJ2-3 and V is TRBV29-1, with 8 bases identical to TRBD2. Germline V gene lookup returns CDR1 SQVTM and CDR2 ANQGSEA. The CDR3 is made up of 15 amino acids. V lost 6 bases and J lost 2; bases outside the gene matches: 10. CDR3 bases: TGCAGCGTCCTTCCCGGGGGGGCCTCCACAGATACGCAGTATTTT. This codes for CSVLPGGASTDTQYF.

The chain employs TRBV9 and TRBJ2-3; D unresolved. Germline CDR1 is SGDLS and CDR2 is YYNGEE. The CDR3 contains 13 residues. V was cut by 2 bases and J by 4 bases, with 8 bases left in between. Here the CDR3 reads CASSVSRSDTQYF. CDR3 nucleotides: TGTGCCAGCAGCGTCTCTAGGTCAGATACGCAGTATTTT.

J is TRBJ2-1 and V is TRBV6-2 or TRBV6-3; no reliable D call. The CDR3 contains 14 residues. Germline CDR1 is MNHEY and CDR2 is SVGEGT. V gave up 0 bases and J gave up 12 bases, with 15 bases separating them. CDR3 nucleotide sequence: TGTGCCAGCAGTTACTCGAGAGGCCGCCTTGGGCAGTTCTTC. Translating gives CASSYSRGRLGQFF.

V is TRBV9 and J is TRBJ1-2; D ambiguous. Germline CDR1 is SGDLS and CDR2 is YYNGEE. With 0 bases removed from V and 1 base from J, the gap between germline ends came to 10 bases. The CDR3 spans 15 residues. Written as DNA, the CDR3 is TGTGCCAGCAGCGTAGAGGTAGTTAGTAACTATGGCTACACCTTC. Amino acids: CASSVEVVSNYGYTF.

The chain's CDR3 is CSAVTGNVWQFF. The CDR3 DNA is TGCAGCGCTGTGACAGGCAACGTGTGGCAGTTCTTC. The rearrangement uses TRBV29-1 and TRBJ2-1; maybe TRBD1 (6 bases). The V end lost 7 bases, the J end lost 12 bases, and 19 bases lay between the germline ends. Germline V CDR1 and CDR2: SQVTM, ANQGSEA. CDR3 length equals 12 residues.

The chain uses TRBV7-8 and TRBJ2-3; D is possibly TRBD2 (5 bases). Germline V gene data show CDR1 as SGHVS and CDR2 as FQNEAQ. The CDR3 spans 13 residues. The V gene lost 5 bases and the J gene lost 6 bases, with 12 bases spanning the gap. The CDR3 DNA reads TGTGCCAGCAGCACTAGGCTTGTCGATACGCAGTATTTT. Amino acid sequence: CASSTRLVDTQYF.

V is TRBV3-1 and J is TRBJ2-2; no reliable D call. The CDR3 is 12 residues long. V gave up 2 bases and J gave up 6 bases, with 4 bases separating them. The germline gives CDR1 LGHDT, CDR2 YNNKEL (reference sequence). The CDR3 reads CASSQIAGELFF. CDR3 bases: TGTGCCAGCAGCCAAATTGCCGGGGAGCTGTTTTTT.

The rearrangement uses TRBV24-1 and TRBJ2-5; 8 bases match TRBD2. V lost 3 bases and J lost 4; bases outside the gene matches: 3. Germline V gives CDR1 KGHDR, CDR2 SFDVKD. The CDR3 covers 14 residues. CDR3 in DNA: TGTGCCACCAGTGATGCAGCGGGGGCAGAGACCCAGTACTTC. It codes for CATSDAAGAETQYF.

The chain links TRBV15 to TRBJ2-4; D gene ambiguous. Germline-derived CDR1 and CDR2 are LNHNV and YYDKDF (reference sequence). The CDR3 is 15 residues long. V was clipped by 1 base and J by 9 bases, with 16 bases between them. The CDR3 sequence: CATSRGGLGPRIQYF. The CDR3 DNA follows: TGTGCCACCAGCAGAGGTGGGCTGGGTCCCCGCATTCAGTACTTC.

This chain uses TRBV30 with TRBJ2-6; no reliable D call. The V and J ends lost 5 bases and 0 bases respectively, with 5 bases between them. Germline values: CDR1 GTSNPN, CDR2 SVGIG (reference sequence). The CDR3 spans 13 residues. CDR3 nucleotide sequence: TGTGCCTGGGAGAGCTCTGGGGCCAACGTCCTGACTTTC. It is translated as CAWESSGANVLTF. Full variable domain (remainder filled in from reference TRBV30 and TRBJ2-6): SQTIHQWPATLVQPVGSPLSLECTVEGTSNPNLYWYRQAAGRGLQLLFYSVGIGQISSEVPQNLSASRPQDRQFILSSKKLLLSDSGFYLCAWESSGANVLTFGAGSRLTVL.

This clonotype was seen many times. This chain uses TRBV3-1 with TRBJ1-4; no reliable D call. The V end was cut by 3 bases, the J end by 10 bases, with 18 bases between. The CDR3 is 15 amino acids. CDR1 LGHDT and CDR2 YNNKEL come from the germline V gene (reference sequence). CDR3 sequence reads: CASSQDLISAGKLFF. CDR3 coding DNA: TGTGCCAGCAGCCAGGACCTCATCTCAGCGGGAAAACTGTTTTTT.

The chain has TRBV11-2 and TRBJ2-5, with 8 nucleotides matching TRBD2. CDR3 length: 15 amino acids. Looked up from germline, CDR1 is SGHAT and CDR2 is FQNNGV. The ends lost 5 bases at V and 4 bases at J; junction bases unmatched: 9. CDR3 amino acids: CASSHPRGASETQYF. The CDR3 nucleotides are TGTGCCAGCAGCCATCCGCGGGGGGCCTCAGAGACCCAGTACTTC.

V usage is TRBV7-9 and J usage is TRBJ2-7, with TRBD1 identical over 7 bases. The germline V gene has CDR1 SEHNR and CDR2 FQNEAQ (reference sequence). The junction had 9 bases not matched to a gene; V was cut back by 5 bases and J by 5 bases. The CDR3 sequence is 14 residues long. The CDR3 DNA follows: TGTGCCAGCAGCCCATCGGGACAGAGGGACGAGCAGTACGTC. This translates into CASSPSGQRDEQYV.

The chain joins TRBV29-1 to TRBJ1-1, with 9 bases matching TRBD1. This CDR3 contains 14 residues. Germline CDR1 is SQVTM and CDR2 is ANQGSEA. With V trimmed by 6 bases and J by 0 bases, 5 bases remained unmatched. The CDR3 spells CSVSGQGMNTEAFF. In DNA form, the CDR3 reads TGCAGCGTATCGGGACAGGGCATGAACACTGAAGCTTTCTTT.